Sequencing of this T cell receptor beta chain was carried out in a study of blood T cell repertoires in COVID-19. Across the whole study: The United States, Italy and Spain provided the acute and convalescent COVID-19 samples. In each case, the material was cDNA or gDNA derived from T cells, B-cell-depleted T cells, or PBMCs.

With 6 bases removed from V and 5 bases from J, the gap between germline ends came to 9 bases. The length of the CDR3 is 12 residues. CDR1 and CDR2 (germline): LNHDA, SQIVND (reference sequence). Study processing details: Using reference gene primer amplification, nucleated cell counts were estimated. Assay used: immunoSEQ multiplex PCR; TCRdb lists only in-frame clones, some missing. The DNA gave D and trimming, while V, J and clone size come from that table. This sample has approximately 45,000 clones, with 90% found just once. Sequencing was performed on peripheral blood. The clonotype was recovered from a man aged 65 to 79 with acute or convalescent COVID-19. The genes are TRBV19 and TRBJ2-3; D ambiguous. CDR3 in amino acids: CASRISGDTQYF. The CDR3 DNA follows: TGTGCCAGTAGGATCTCGGGAGATACGCAGTATTTT.